The next 10 T cell receptor beta chains were all read from a single sample in a study of shared clonotypes between healthy human individuals. Here immunoSEQ multiplex PCR was the method, and the copy in TCRdb shows in-frame clones only, minus some. The sample yields about half a million clones, almost 80% seen once. Sequenced input: PBMCs. Receptors originate from a woman in her thirties or forties in good health. Some clones in this sample may be carry-over from other donors' samples.

This clone was counted many times. This specimen includes other DNA sequences encoding the same CDR3. This chain connects TRBV28 to TRBJ1-5; D unresolved. The germline V and J ends were trimmed by 8 bases and 0 bases, with 11 bases remaining between them. This CDR3 comprises 14 residues. CDR1 and CDR2 from the germline V gene are MDHEN and SYDVKM. The CDR3 DNA is TGTGCCAGCTTGACCCGGAATAGCAATCAGCCCCAGCATTTT. Translated, it gives CASLTRNSNQPQHF. Together with reference TRBV28 and TRBJ1-5, the CDR3 gives the full variable domain: DVKVTQSSRYLVKRTGEKVFLECVQDMDHENMFWYRQDPGLGLRLIYFSYDVKMKEKGDIPEGYSVSREKKERFSLILESASTNQTSMYLCASLTRNSNQPQHFGDGTRLSIL.

This clone is a singleton in its sample. The rearrangement uses TRBV9 and TRBJ2-7; no firm D call. V shed 0 bases and J shed 2 bases, with 9 bases lying between them. Germline V gene lookup returns CDR1 SGDLS and CDR2 YYNGEE. This CDR3 has 14 amino acids. The CDR3 region has the DNA TGTGCCAGCAGCGTAGGGGTGGGGACCTACGAGCAGTACTTC. Translation: CASSVGVGTYEQYF.

V is TRBV4-3 and J is TRBJ1-1; D is possibly TRBD1 (6 bases). Germline-derived CDR1 and CDR2 are LGHNA and YSLEER. Trimming pared 4 bases from V and 0 bases from J, leaving 12 bases between. CDR3 length equals 15 residues. The CDR3 DNA reads as TGCGCCAGCAGCCGGATCGGGACATTGAACACTGAAGCTTTCTTT. Protein sequence: CASSRIGTLNTEAFF.

This clone has a count of ten or more. The J gene is TRBJ2-6, the V gene TRBV6-4; tentative D call: TRBD1 (6 bases). The CDR3 sequence is 16 residues long. Trimming shortened V by 0 bases and J by 0 bases, and 6 bases separated the two germline ends. Germline V gene sequence: CDR1 MRHNA, CDR2 SNTAGT. CDR3 nucleotide sequence: TGTGCCAGCAGTGACTCGGACAGCTCTGGGGCCAACGTCCTGACTTTC. Protein product: CASSDSDSSGANVLTF.

Only one count was recorded for this clone. The gene calls are TRBV7-8 and TRBJ2-3, with TRBD2 as a possible D gene (5 bases). The V gene lost 1 base and the J gene lost 3 bases, with 11 bases spanning the gap. The CDR3 extends over 15 amino acids. Germline V gene lookup returns CDR1 SGHVS and CDR2 FQNEAQ. CDR3 protein: CASSLGVWTTDTQYF. The CDR3 DNA sequence: TGTGCCAGCAGCTTAGGAGTCTGGACTACAGATACGCAGTATTTT.

The rearrangement joins TRBV14 to TRBJ2-7; D gene ambiguous. Trimming left V 0 bases short and J 4 bases short, with 4 bases between. Looked up from germline, CDR1 is SGHDN and CDR2 is FVKESK. The CDR3 is 12 residues long. The CDR3 protein is CASSQDRYEQYF. The CDR3, as DNA: TGTGCCAGCAGCCAAGACCGTTACGAGCAGTACTTC.

The genes are TRBV4-1 and TRBJ1-2; D unresolved. V was pared by 0 bases and J by 1 base, with 6 bases between. The CDR3 totals 14 residues. The germline V gene has CDR1 MGHRA and CDR2 YSYEKL. The CDR3 sequence: CASSQERNNYGYTF. The CDR3 DNA is TGCGCCAGCAGCCAAGAACGGAATAACTATGGCTACACCTTC.

The chain has TRBV29-1 and TRBJ2-2, with D uncertain. The CDR3 totals 13 residues. Germline CDR1 SQVTM, CDR2 ANQGSEA. The V gene lost 2 bases and the J gene lost 3 bases, with 7 bases spanning the gap. CDR3 amino acids: CSVESQYTGELFF. The CDR3 DNA sequence: TGCAGCGTTGAATCCCAATACACCGGGGAGCTGTTTTTT.

The rearrangement joins TRBV28 to TRBJ1-5, with D unresolved. The CDR3 totals 12 residues. Germline CDR1 reads MDHEN; CDR2 reads SYDVKM. V lost 5 bases, J lost 2 bases, and 4 bases lay in between. In DNA form, the CDR3 reads TGTGCCAGCAGTGTAGGCAATCAGCCCCAGCATTTT. It codes for CASSVGNQPQHF.

The chain uses TRBV5-1 and TRBJ2-7, with a weak D call TRBD1 (5 bases). The germline V and J ends were trimmed by 0 bases and 3 bases, with 10 bases remaining between them. Per germline, CDR1 SGHRS and CDR2 YFSETQ. There are 14 residues in the CDR3. The CDR3 DNA follows: TGCGCCAGCAGCTTGGGTGACAGCTTCTACGAGCAGTACTTC. It specifies CASSLGDSFYEQYF.